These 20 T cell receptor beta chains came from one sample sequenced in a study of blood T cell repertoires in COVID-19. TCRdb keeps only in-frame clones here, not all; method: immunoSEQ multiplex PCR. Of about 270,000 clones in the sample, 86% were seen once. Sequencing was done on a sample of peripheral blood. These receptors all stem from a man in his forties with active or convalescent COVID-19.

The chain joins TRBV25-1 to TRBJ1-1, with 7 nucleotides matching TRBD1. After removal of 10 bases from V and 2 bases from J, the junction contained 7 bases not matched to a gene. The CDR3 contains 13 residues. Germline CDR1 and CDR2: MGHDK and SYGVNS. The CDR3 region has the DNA TGTGCCACCCGAGGACAGGTTAACACTGAAGCTTTCTTT. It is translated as CATRGQVNTEAFF.

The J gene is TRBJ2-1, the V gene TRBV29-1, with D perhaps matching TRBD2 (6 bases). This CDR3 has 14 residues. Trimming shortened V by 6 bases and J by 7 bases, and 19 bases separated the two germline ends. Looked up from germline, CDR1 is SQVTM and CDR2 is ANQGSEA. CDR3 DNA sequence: TGCAGCGTCCGAGCGTCCGGGAGACTTAATGAGCAGTTCTTC. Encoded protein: CSVRASGRLNEQFF.

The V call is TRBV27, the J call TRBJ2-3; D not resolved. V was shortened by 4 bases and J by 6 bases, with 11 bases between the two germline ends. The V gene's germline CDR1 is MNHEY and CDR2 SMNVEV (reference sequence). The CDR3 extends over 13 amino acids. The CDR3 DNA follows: TGTGCCAGCAGTTCAACTTCTAGGGATACGCAGTATTTT. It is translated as CASSSTSRDTQYF.

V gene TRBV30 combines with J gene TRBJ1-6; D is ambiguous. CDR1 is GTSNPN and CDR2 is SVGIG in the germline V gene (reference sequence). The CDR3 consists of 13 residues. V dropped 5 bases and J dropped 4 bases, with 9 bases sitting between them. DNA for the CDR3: TGTGCCTGGGCCCCGCGGTATAATTCACCCCTCCACTTT. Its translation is CAWAPRYNSPLHF.

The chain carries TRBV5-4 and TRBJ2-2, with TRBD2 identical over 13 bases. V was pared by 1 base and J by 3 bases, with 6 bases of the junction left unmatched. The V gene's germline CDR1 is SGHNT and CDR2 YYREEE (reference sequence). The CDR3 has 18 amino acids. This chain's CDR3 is CASSLTSGGAGYTGELFF. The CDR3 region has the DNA TGTGCCAGCAGCTTGACTAGCGGGGGGGCCGGGTACACCGGGGAGCTGTTTTTT. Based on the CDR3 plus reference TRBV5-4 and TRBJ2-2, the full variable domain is ETGVTQSPTHLIKTRGQQVTLRCSSQSGHNTVSWYQQALGQGPQFIFQYYREEENGRGNFPPRFSGLQFPNYSSELNVNALELDDSALYLCASSLTSGGAGYTGELFFGEGSRLTVL.

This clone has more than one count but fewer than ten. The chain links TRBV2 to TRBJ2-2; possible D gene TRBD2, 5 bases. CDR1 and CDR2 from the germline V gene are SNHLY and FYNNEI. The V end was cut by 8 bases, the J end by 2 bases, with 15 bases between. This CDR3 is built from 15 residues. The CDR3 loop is CASEGSSTNTGELFF. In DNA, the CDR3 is TGTGCCAGCGAGGGCAGTTCTACAAACACCGGGGAGCTGTTTTTT.

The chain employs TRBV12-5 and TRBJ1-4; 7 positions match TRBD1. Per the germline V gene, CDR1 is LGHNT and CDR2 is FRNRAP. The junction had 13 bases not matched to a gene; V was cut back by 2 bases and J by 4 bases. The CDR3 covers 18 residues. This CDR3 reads CASGLSAAWTGDNEKLFF. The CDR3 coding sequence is TGTGCTAGTGGTTTGTCAGCCGCATGGACAGGCGATAATGAAAAACTGTTTTTT.

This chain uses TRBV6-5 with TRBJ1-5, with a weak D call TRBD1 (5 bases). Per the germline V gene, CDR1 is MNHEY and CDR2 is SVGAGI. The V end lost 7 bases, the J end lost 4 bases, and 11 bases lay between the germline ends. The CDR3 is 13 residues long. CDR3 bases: TGTGCCAGCAAGGGGCCACTTAATCAGCCCCAGCATTTT. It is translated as CASKGPLNQPQHF.

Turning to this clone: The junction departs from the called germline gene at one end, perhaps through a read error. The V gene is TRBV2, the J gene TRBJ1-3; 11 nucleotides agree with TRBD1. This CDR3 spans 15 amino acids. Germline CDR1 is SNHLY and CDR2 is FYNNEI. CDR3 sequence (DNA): TGTGCCAGCGGCCGGGACAGGGGGTCTGGAAACACCATCTATTTT. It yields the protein CASGRDRGSGNTIYF.

For the CDR3, the DNA is TGTGCCAGCAGCCCGCAAGCGGGGGGGCCGTCTAATGAGCAGTTCTTC. This codes for CASSPQAGGPSNEQFF. The J gene is TRBJ2-1, the V gene TRBV3-1 (or the pseudogene TRBV3-2); 10 bases line up with TRBD2. The germline V gene encodes CDR1 LGHDT and CDR2 YNNKEL (reference sequence). The length of the CDR3 is 16 residues. The ends lost 4 bases at V and 7 bases at J; junction bases unmatched: 10.

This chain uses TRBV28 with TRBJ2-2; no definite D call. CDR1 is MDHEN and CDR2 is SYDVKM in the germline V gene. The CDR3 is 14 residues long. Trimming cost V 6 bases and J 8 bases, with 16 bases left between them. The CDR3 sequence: CASSLIPQRGELFF. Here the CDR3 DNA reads TGTGCCAGCAGCCTCATCCCTCAGAGGGGGGAGCTGTTTTTT. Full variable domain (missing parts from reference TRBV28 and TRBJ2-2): DVKVTQSSRYLVKRTGEKVFLECVQDMDHENMFWYRQDPGLGLRLIYFSYDVKMKEKGDIPEGYSVSREKKERFSLILESASTNQTSMYLCASSLIPQRGELFFGEGSRLTVL.

CDR3 protein: CASSAPGTGGSGNTIYF. As DNA, the CDR3 is TGTGCCAGCAGCGCCCCCGGGACAGGGGGATCTGGAAACACCATATATTTT. The V call is TRBV9, the J call TRBJ1-3, with 11 nucleotides matching TRBD1. Germline CDR1 SGDLS, CDR2 YYNGEE. This CDR3 has 17 residues. V lost 3 bases to trimming and J lost 1 base; unmatched junction nucleotides: 6.

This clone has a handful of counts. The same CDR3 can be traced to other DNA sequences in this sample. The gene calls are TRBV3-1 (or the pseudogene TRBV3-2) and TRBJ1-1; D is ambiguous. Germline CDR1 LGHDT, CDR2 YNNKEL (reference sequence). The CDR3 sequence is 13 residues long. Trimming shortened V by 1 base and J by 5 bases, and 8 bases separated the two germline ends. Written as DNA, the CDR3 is TGTGCCAGCAGCCAAGTCTCGGGTACTGAAGCTTTCTTT. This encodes CASSQVSGTEAFF.

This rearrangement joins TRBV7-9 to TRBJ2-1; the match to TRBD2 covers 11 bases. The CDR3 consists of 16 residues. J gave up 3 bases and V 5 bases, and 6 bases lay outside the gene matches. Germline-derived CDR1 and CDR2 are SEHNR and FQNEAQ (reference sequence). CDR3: CASSLLAGGLYNEQFF. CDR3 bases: TGTGCCAGCAGCCTGCTAGCGGGAGGTCTCTACAATGAGCAGTTCTTC. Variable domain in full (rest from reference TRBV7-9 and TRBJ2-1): DTGVSQNPRHKITKRGQNVTFRCDPISEHNRLYWYRQTLGQGPEFLTYFQNEAQLEKSRLLSDRFSAERPKGSFSTLEIQRTEQGDSAMYLCASSLLAGGLYNEQFFGPGTRLTVL.

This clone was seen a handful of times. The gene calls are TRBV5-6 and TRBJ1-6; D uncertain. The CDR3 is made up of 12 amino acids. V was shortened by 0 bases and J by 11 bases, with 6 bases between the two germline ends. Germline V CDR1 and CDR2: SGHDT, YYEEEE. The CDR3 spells CASSLGQAPLHF. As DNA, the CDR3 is TGTGCCAGCAGCTTGGGGCAGGCACCCCTCCACTTT.

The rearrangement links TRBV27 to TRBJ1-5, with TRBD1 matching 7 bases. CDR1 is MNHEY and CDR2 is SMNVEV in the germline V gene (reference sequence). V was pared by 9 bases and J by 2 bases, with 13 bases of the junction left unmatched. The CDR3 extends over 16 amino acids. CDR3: CARIQGQIHCNQPQHF. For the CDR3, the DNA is TGTGCCAGAATTCAGGGACAGATCCATTGCAATCAGCCCCAGCATTTT.

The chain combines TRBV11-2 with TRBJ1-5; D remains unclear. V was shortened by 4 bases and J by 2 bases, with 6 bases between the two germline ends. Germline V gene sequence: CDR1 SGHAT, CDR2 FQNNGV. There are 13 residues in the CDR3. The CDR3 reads CASSSAGNQPQHF. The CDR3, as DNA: TGTGCCAGCAGCTCAGCGGGCAATCAGCCCCAGCATTTT.

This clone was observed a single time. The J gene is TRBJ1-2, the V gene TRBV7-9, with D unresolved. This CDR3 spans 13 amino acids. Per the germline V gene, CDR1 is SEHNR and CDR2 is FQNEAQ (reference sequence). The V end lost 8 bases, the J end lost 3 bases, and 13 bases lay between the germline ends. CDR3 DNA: TGTGCCAGCCAGGAGGGTAAAGACTATGGCTACACCTTC. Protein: CASQEGKDYGYTF.

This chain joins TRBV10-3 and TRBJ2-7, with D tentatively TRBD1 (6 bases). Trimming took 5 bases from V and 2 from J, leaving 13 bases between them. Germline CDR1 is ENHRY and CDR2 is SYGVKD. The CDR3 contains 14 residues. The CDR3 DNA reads TGTGCCATCAGTACCCAGACAGGTACCTACGAGCAGTACTTC. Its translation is CAISTQTGTYEQYF.

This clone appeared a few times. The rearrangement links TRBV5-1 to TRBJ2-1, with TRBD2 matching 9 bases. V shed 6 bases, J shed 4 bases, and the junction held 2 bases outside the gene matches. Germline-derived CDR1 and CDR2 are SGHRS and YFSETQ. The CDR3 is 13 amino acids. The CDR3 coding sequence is TGCGCCAGCATGACTAGCGGTTACAATGAGCAGTTCTTC. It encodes CASMTSGYNEQFF.